Listed here are 15 T cell receptor beta chains from one sample, sequenced in a study of blood T cell repertoires in COVID-19. Only in-frame clones appear in the TCRdb table, and some are missing; sequencing was by immunoSEQ multiplex PCR. This sample has 15,000 or so clones, with roughly 79% found just once. What was sequenced was peripheral blood. These receptors all stem from a man aged 55 to 70 with acute or convalescent COVID-19.

This chain joins TRBV18 and TRBJ2-3; possibly TRBD1 for D (6 bases). The germline CDR1 and CDR2 sequences are KGHSH and LQKENI. Trimming removed 3 bases from V and 1 base from J, with 20 bases in between. This CDR3 is 18 amino acids long. Written as DNA, the CDR3 is TGTGCCAGCTCACCGGTTCAGGGGCGGTTTGCGGGCACAGATACGCAGTATTTT. Translated: CASSPVQGRFAGTDTQYF.

The chain uses TRBV5-8 and TRBJ2-3, with 9 bases matching TRBD1. V was pared by 4 bases and J by 2 bases, with 5 bases of the junction left unmatched. This CDR3 has 15 amino acids. From germline, CDR1 is SGHTS and CDR2 YDEGEE. CDR3 protein: CASSPGTGLTDTQYF. In nucleotides, the CDR3 is TGTGCCAGCAGCCCCGGGACAGGGCTCACAGATACGCAGTATTTT.

V usage is TRBV5-8 and J usage is TRBJ1-5; D possibly corresponds to TRBD1 (6 bases). The germline CDR1 and CDR2 sequences are SGHTS and YDEGEE. V lost 0 bases and J 2 bases, leaving 12 bases between the germline ends. This CDR3 contains 16 residues. CDR3 in DNA: TGTGCCAGCAGCTTGGACGGGGGGCCGGGCAATCAGCCCCAGCATTTT. Protein product: CASSLDGGPGNQPQHF.

V usage is TRBV3-1 (or the pseudogene TRBV3-2) and J usage is TRBJ2-1; no reliable D call. The germline V gene has CDR1 LGHDT and CDR2 YNNKEL (reference sequence). Trimming removed 1 base at V and 10 bases at J, with 5 bases between. The CDR3 spans 11 residues. The CDR3 is CASSQVGEQFF. In DNA, the CDR3 is TGTGCCAGCAGCCAAGTCGGGGAGCAGTTCTTC.

This chain joins TRBV14 and TRBJ1-2, with D uncertain. CDR1 SGHDN and CDR2 FVKESK come from the germline V gene. The CDR3 is 14 amino acids. The ends were cut back, 1 base at V and 3 bases at J, with 9 bases in the middle. CDR3 sequence (DNA): TGTGCCAGCAGCCAAGGTTCCGGGGACTATGGCTACACCTTC. This sequence encodes CASSQGSGDYGYTF.

V gene TRBV12-3 or TRBV12-4 combines with J gene TRBJ1-3; 7 bases align to TRBD1. The J segment lost 4 bases and the V segment lost 4 bases, leaving 1 base of the junction unmatched. The CDR3 is 13 amino acids. The CDR3, as DNA: TGTGCCAGCAGTTCGGGACAGGGAAACACCATATATTTT. It translates to CASSSGQGNTIYF.

This clone was observed a single time. V usage is TRBV6-1 and J usage is TRBJ1-5, with D hard to call. The CDR3 extends over 15 amino acids. The germline V and J ends were trimmed by 1 base and 5 bases, with 12 bases remaining between them. The germline gives CDR1 MNHNS, CDR2 SASEGT. The CDR3 here is CASSEGRGGHQPQHF. CDR3 nucleotide sequence: TGTGCCAGCAGTGAAGGCCGGGGTGGGCATCAGCCCCAGCATTTT.

V usage is TRBV5-1 and J usage is TRBJ2-7, with 10 bases aligning to TRBD1. CDR1 is SGHRS, CDR2 YFSETQ, per germline. The CDR3 is 13 amino acids. The trim removed 5 bases at V and 6 bases at J, leaving 5 bases unmatched. This CDR3 is CASRGQGLGEQYF. CDR3 sequence (DNA): TGCGCCAGCAGGGGACAGGGGCTGGGCGAGCAGTACTTC.

The chain carries TRBV2 and TRBJ1-2, with TRBD1 matching over 7 bases. The CDR3 covers 15 residues. Germline-derived CDR1 and CDR2 are SNHLY and FYNNEI. J was trimmed by 5 bases and V by 6 bases; bases with no gene match: 12. CDR3 nucleotide sequence: TGTGCCAGCAGCGAGACAGGGTTTGGAGCTTATGGCTACACCTTC. Translating gives CASSETGFGAYGYTF.

The V call is TRBV7-9, the J call TRBJ2-1; a possible D gene is TRBD2 (6 bases). Per the germline V gene, CDR1 is SEHNR and CDR2 is FQNEAQ (reference sequence). The CDR3 sequence is 13 residues long. V dropped 6 bases and J dropped 6 bases, with 12 bases sitting between them. CDR3 in amino acids: CASRTGVLNEQFF. The CDR3 DNA is TGTGCCAGCAGAACGGGAGTTCTCAATGAGCAGTTCTTC.

CDR3 region: CASSLGSGGAYEQYF. The CDR3 DNA reads TGCGCCAGCAGCTTGGGTTCTGGGGGCGCCTACGAGCAGTACTTC. The V call is TRBV5-1, the J call TRBJ2-7, with D possibly matching TRBD1 (6 bases). Trimming took off 0 bases at V and 2 bases at J, with 12 bases between the two ends. CDR3 size: 15 residues. Germline V gene data show CDR1 as SGHRS and CDR2 as YFSETQ.

This rearrangement joins TRBV28 to TRBJ1-3; TRBD1 might be the D (5 bases). CDR3 length equals 14 residues. Germline CDR1 reads MDHEN; CDR2 reads SYDVKM. V was pared by 3 bases and J by 3 bases, with 9 bases between. The CDR3 sequence: CASSFPGHGNTIYF. CDR3 nucleotide sequence: TGTGCCAGCAGTTTTCCCGGACATGGAAACACCATATATTTT.

This clone was observed a handful of times. The chain links TRBV6-6 to TRBJ1-4; D is unresolved. V lost 7 bases, J lost 0 bases, and 12 bases lay in between. This CDR3 has 15 amino acids. Germline CDR1 is MNHNY and CDR2 is SVGAGI (reference sequence). The CDR3 protein is CASITGVTTNEKLFF. CDR3 coding DNA: TGTGCCAGCATAACCGGGGTCACAACTAATGAAAAACTGTTTTTT.

This chain joins TRBV18 and TRBJ2-4; maybe TRBD1 (6 bases). CDR3 length: 16 amino acids. Trimming left V 5 bases short and J 1 base short, with 15 bases between. In germline, CDR1 is KGHSH, CDR2 LQKENI. In nucleotides, the CDR3 is TGTGCCAGCTCAGCGATCAACAGGGATGCCAAAAACATTCAGTACTTC. It specifies CASSAINRDAKNIQYF.

In this sample, this clone turned up a few times. The chain has TRBV9 and TRBJ1-3; no definite D call. Germline CDR1 reads SGDLS; CDR2 reads YYNGEE. This CDR3 spans 15 amino acids. Trimming stripped 0 bases from V and 2 bases from J, with 9 bases between. The DNA of the CDR3 is TGTGCCAGCAGCGTAGCATCGGGAGCTGGAAACACCATATATTTT. This codes for CASSVASGAGNTIYF. Using reference TRBV9 and TRBJ1-3 for the parts outside the CDR3, the full variable domain is DSGVTQTPKHLITATGQRVTLRCSPRSGDLSVYWYQQSLDQGLQFLIQYYNGEERAKGNILERFSAQQFPDLHSELNLSSLELGDSALYFCASSVASGAGNTIYFGEGSWLTVV.